These 11 T cell receptor beta chains came from one sample sequenced in a study of STAT5B mutations in CD4+ large granular lymphocyte leukemia. Libraries were prepared by immunoSEQ multiplex PCR; TCRdb keeps only in-frame clonotypes and omits some of them. The sample has approximately 30,000 clones, roughly 76% seen once. Sequencing used CD4+ T cells from blood buffy coats. The receptors shown here come from a human donor in good health.

V usage is TRBV7-6 and J usage is TRBJ2-1; possible D gene TRBD1, 6 bases. Germline CDR1 SGHVS, CDR2 FNYEAQ. The CDR3 consists of 15 residues. V was cut by 4 bases and J by 9 bases, with 19 bases left in between. CDR3 protein: CASSSQGKGVGEQFF. In DNA form, the CDR3 reads TGTGCCAGCAGCTCACAGGGCAAAGGTGTCGGTGAGCAGTTCTTC.

In DNA, the CDR3 is TGTGCCAGCAGTTCGACAGAAGACTATGGCTACACCTTC. Translated: CASSSTEDYGYTF. The chain couples TRBV6-6 to TRBJ1-2, with D possibly matching TRBD1 (5 bases). The CDR3 contains 13 residues. V was shortened by 4 bases and J by 3 bases, with 9 bases between the two germline ends. Germline assignment: CDR1 MNHNY and CDR2 SVGAGI (reference sequence).

This clone was observed once. The chain employs TRBV5-1 and TRBJ2-5; D may correspond to TRBD1 or TRBD2 (6 bases each). CDR1 and CDR2 (germline): SGHRS, YFSETQ. V lost 6 bases and J lost 5, with 14 bases in between. The CDR3 extends over 13 amino acids. CDR3 sequence reads: CASNSGGDETQYF. DNA for the CDR3: TGCGCCAGCAATTCCGGGGGCGACGAGACCCAGTACTTC.

The J gene is TRBJ2-2, the V gene TRBV19; D tentatively fits TRBD1 or TRBD2 (7 bases each). CDR1 is LNHDA and CDR2 is SQIVND in the germline V gene (reference sequence). V was cut by 4 bases and J by 5 bases, with 14 bases left in between. The CDR3 has 15 residues. The CDR3 DNA sequence: TGTGCCAGTAGTAGAGCCAGGGGGGGGACCGGGGAGCTGTTTTTT. It is translated as CASSRARGGTGELFF.

The chain recombines TRBV5-6 with TRBJ2-7; D ambiguous. V lost 1 base and J 3 bases, leaving 17 bases between the germline ends. The CDR3 consists of 16 residues. The germline CDR1 and CDR2 sequences are SGHDT and YYEEEE. The CDR3 region is CASSLNAGLILYEQYF. DNA for the CDR3: TGTGCCAGCAGCTTGAATGCAGGTTTGATCCTCTACGAGCAGTACTTC. Together with reference TRBV5-6 and TRBJ2-7, the CDR3 gives the full variable domain: DAGVTQSPTHLIKTRGQQVTLRCSPKSGHDTVSWYQQALGQGPQFIFQYYEEEERQRGNFPDRFSGHQFPNYSSELNVNALLLGDSALYLCASSLNAGLILYEQYFGPGTRLTVT.

This clone was counted a single time. CDR3 DNA sequence: TGTGCCAGCAGTGAATCGCTAGCGGAGATCCAAGAGACCCAGTACTTC. Translation gives CASSESLAEIQETQYF. This chain joins TRBV6-1 and TRBJ2-5; 7 nucleotides agree with TRBD2. With 2 bases clipped from V and 1 base from J, the junction kept 7 bases outside the gene matches. Germline V gene lookup returns CDR1 MNHNS and CDR2 SASEGT. CDR3 size: 16 residues.

The chain has TRBV9 and TRBJ1-1, with unresolved D. In germline, CDR1 is SGDLS, CDR2 YYNGEE. The CDR3 length is 13 residues. V dropped 4 bases and J dropped 4 bases, with 11 bases sitting between them. CDR3 region: CASSSLLGTEAFF. The CDR3 DNA sequence: TGTGCCAGCAGCTCCCTATTGGGCACTGAAGCTTTCTTT. The variable domain in full, completed from reference TRBV9 and TRBJ1-1, reads DSGVTQTPKHLITATGQRVTLRCSPRSGDLSVYWYQQSLDQGLQFLIQYYNGEERAKGNILERFSAQQFPDLHSELNLSSLELGDSALYFCASSSLLGTEAFFGQGTRLTVV.

This chain links TRBV28 with TRBJ2-1; 11 nucleotides align to TRBD2. The J segment lost 5 bases and the V segment lost 6 bases, leaving 12 bases of the junction unmatched. Germline CDR1 MDHEN, CDR2 SYDVKM. The CDR3 extends over 17 amino acids. This CDR3 reads CASRSTSGASVHNEQFF. CDR3 sequence (DNA): TGTGCCAGCAGGTCGACTAGCGGGGCCTCAGTACACAATGAGCAGTTCTTC.

The V and J genes are TRBV28 and TRBJ1-5; 11 nucleotides agree with TRBD1. Germline assignment: CDR1 MDHEN and CDR2 SYDVKM. The CDR3 consists of 20 residues. Losses at the gene ends were 2 bases for V and 0 bases for J; bases not matched to a gene: 12. The CDR3 reads CASSLAGTGGFVYSNQPQHF. CDR3 in DNA: TGTGCCAGCAGTTTAGCAGGGACAGGGGGATTCGTTTATAGCAATCAGCCCCAGCATTTT.

The chain is built from TRBV18 and TRBJ1-5, with TRBD1 matching over 7 bases. The CDR3 has 14 amino acids. Germline V gives CDR1 KGHSH, CDR2 LQKENI. The ends lost 4 bases at V and 4 bases at J; junction bases unmatched: 4. CDR3 in amino acids: CASSRTGANQPQHF. In DNA, the CDR3 is TGTGCCAGCTCACGGACAGGAGCTAATCAGCCCCAGCATTTT.

The rearrangement uses TRBV19 and TRBJ2-5; TRBD2 aligns across 12 bases. The J call may be in error: the DNA end matches TRBJ2-7 better. Per germline, CDR1 LNHDA and CDR2 SQIVND (reference sequence). The CDR3 has 16 amino acids. The CDR3 loop reads CASSIDQRTSGTEQYF. CDR3 in DNA: TGTGCCAGTAGTATAGATCAGAGGACTAGCGGGACCGAGCAGTACTTC.